This TCR beta chain derives from a study of blood T cell repertoires in COVID-19. Turning to the study itself: T cells, B-cell-depleted T cells, or PBMCs provided the cDNA or gDNA that served as material.

Sequenced by immunoSEQ multiplex PCR; TCRdb stores in-frame clones only, minus some. Of almost 200,000 clones detected, roughly 90% appear once; the ten largest clones hold more than 0.7%. Between the trimmed V and J ends, which lost 1 base and 0 bases, there was a span of 6 bases. The CDR3 is 14 amino acids. Germline V gene sequence: CDR1 MNHEY, CDR2 SVGEGT. V usage is TRBV6-2 or TRBV6-3 and J usage is TRBJ1-1; no clear D. The sample comprised peripheral blood. The receptor was isolated from a woman aged 70-85 years with acute or convalescent COVID-19. This CDR3 reads CASSYLQLNTEAFF. The CDR3 nucleotides are TGTGCCAGCAGTTACTTACAGTTGAACACTGAAGCTTTCTTT.